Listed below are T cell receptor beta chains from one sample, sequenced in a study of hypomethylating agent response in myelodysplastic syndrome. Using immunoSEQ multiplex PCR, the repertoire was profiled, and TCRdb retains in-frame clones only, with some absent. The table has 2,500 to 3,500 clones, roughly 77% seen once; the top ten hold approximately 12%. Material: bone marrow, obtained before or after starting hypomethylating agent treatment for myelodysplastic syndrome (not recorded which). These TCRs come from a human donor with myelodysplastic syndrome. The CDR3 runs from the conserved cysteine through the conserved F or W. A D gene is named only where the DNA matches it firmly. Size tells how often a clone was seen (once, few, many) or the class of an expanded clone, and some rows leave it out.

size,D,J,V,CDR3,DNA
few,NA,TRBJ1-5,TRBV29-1,CSASTGISNQPQHF,TGCAGCGCCTCCACAGGGATTAGCAATCAGCCCCAGCATTTT
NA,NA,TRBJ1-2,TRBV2,CASSEGGDGYGYTF,TGTGCCAGCAGTGAAGGGGGGGACGGATATGGCTACACCTTC
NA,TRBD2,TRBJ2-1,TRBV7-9,CASSRPGTSSNEQFF,TGTGCCAGCAGCCGTCCCGGGACTAGCTCCAATGAGCAGTTCTTC
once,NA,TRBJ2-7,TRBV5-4,CASSLETHEQYF,TGTGCCAGCAGCTTGGAAACACACGAGCAGTACTTC
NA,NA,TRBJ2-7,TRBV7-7,CASSCRQAGSADEQYF,TGTGCTAGCAGCTGCCGCCAGGCGGGGTCAGCGGACGAGCAGTACTTC
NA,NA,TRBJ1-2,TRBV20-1,CSATQGSGYTF,TGCAGTGCTACTCAGGGAAGCGGCTACACCTTC
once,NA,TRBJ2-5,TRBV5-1,CASSLYGPGETQYF,TGCGCCAGCAGCCTTTACGGACCTGGAGAGACCCAGTACTTC
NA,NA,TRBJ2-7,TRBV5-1,CASSSAEQGSYEQYF,TGCGCCAGCAGCTCAGCGGAGCAGGGGTCCTACGAGCAGTACTTC
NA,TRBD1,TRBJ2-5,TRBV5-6,CASSEDRETQYF,TGTGCCAGCAGCGAGGACAGGGAGACCCAGTACTTC
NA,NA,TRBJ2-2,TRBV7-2,CASSFTNTGELFF,TGTGCCAGCAGCTTTACGAACACCGGGGAGCTGTTTTTT
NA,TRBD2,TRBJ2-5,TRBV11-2,CASSPSTSGATQYF,TGTGCCAGCAGCCCATCCACTAGCGGTGCCACCCAGTACTTC
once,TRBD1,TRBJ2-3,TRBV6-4,CASSDSTGPDTQYF,TGTGCCAGCAGTGACTCGACAGGGCCAGATACGCAGTATTTT
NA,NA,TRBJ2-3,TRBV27,CASSSRGGLTDTQYF,TGTGCCAGCAGTTCAAGGGGCGGCCTCACAGATACGCAGTATTTT
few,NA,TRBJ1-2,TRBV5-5,CASSSDPTNYGYTF,TGTGCCAGCAGCTCGGATCCGACAAACTATGGCTACACCTTC
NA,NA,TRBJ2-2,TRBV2,CASSRSTNTGELFF,TGTGCCAGCAGTCGATCAACGAACACCGGGGAGCTGTTTTTT
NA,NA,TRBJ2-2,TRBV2,CASAGLGGENTGELFF,TGTGCCAGCGCCGGGTTAGGCGGGGAGAACACCGGGGAGCTGTTTTTT
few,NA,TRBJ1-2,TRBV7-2,CASSLDVDGYTF,TGTGCCAGCAGCCTGGACGTGGATGGCTACACCTTC
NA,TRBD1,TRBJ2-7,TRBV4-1,CASSRLGDRGHEQYF,TGCGCCAGCAGCCGGCTAGGGGACAGGGGGCACGAGCAGTACTTC
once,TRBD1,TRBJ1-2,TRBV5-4,CASSFRTGGYGYTF,TGTGCCAGCAGCTTTCGGACAGGGGGCTATGGCTACACCTTC
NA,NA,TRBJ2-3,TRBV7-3,CASSITTDTQYF,TGTGCCAGCAGCATTACCACAGATACGCAGTATTTT
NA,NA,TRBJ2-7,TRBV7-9,CASSFLPLSILSYEQYF,TGTGCCAGCAGCTTTCTCCCGCTGAGTATCCTCTCCTACGAGCAGTACTTC
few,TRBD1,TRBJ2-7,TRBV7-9,CASSRDSCEQYF,TGTGCCAGCAGCCGGGACAGCTGCGAGCAGTACTTC
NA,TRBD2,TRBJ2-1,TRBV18,CASSAGTSGNNEQFF,TGTGCCAGCTCGGCCGGGACTAGCGGAAACAATGAGCAGTTCTTC
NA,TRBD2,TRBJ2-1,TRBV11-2,CASSHPLGRGGYEQFF,TGTGCCAGCAGCCACCCTTTGGGGCGCGGGGGATATGAGCAGTTCTTC
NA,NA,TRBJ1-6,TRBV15,CATSRDRRAGGSPLHF,TGTGCCACCAGCAGAGATCGCAGGGCTGGAGGATCACCCCTCCACTTT
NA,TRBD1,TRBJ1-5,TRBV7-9,CASSRGAGGEQPQHF,TGTGCCAGCAGCCGAGGGGCAGGGGGTGAGCAGCCCCAGCATTTT
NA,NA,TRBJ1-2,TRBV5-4,CASSSYSVLYGYTF,TGTGCCAGCAGCTCTTACAGCGTACTTTATGGCTACACCTTC
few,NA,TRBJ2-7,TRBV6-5,CASSYGVTYEQYF,TGTGCCAGCAGTTACGGAGTGACCTACGAGCAGTACTTC
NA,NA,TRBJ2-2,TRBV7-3,CASSPDPTGELFF,TGTGCCAGCAGCCCGGATCCCACCGGGGAGCTGTTTTTT
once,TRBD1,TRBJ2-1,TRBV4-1,CASSQDRGQGSYNEQFF,TGCGCCAGCAGCCAAGATAGGGGACAGGGCTCCTACAATGAGCAGTTCTTC
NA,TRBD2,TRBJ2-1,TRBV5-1,CASSLVGGGVHNEQFF,TGCGCCAGCAGCTTGGTCGGGGGGGGCGTCCACAATGAGCAGTTCTTC
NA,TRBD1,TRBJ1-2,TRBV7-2,CASSSRTGGYTF,TGTGCCAGCAGCTCTCGGACAGGAGGCTACACCTTC
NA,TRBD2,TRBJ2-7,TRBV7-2,CASSPTSGGASGLHYEQYF,TGTGCCAGCAGCCCAACTAGCGGGGGGGCCAGCGGTCTCCACTACGAGCAGTACTTC
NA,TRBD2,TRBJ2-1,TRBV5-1,CASSMGLALDNEQFF,TGCGCCAGCAGCATGGGACTAGCCCTGGACAATGAGCAGTTCTTC